This TCR beta chain was captured in a study of regulatory dendritic cells for organ transplantation. Overall study results and limits: Naive T cells showed high diversity, memory cells less, memory CD8+ least.

Method: immunoSEQ multiplex PCR; TCRdb's copy keeps in-frame clones and lacks some. The sample has 20,000 to 25,000 clones; about 80% are singletons. This clone was picked up one time. The target antigen is unknown. CDR3 size: 12 residues. The V end lost 3 bases, the J end lost 8 bases, and 10 bases lay between the germline ends. CDR1 and CDR2 from the germline V gene are MNHNS and SASEGT. The sequence derives from a human donor in good health. The sample taken for sequencing was memory CD4+ T cells from blood. The subset: CD45RO+ memory T cells. The chain is built from TRBV6-1 and TRBJ1-2; no clear D gene. Here the CDR3 reads CASSESRKGYTF. Written as DNA, the CDR3 is TGTGCCAGCAGTGAGAGTCGTAAAGGCTACACCTTC.